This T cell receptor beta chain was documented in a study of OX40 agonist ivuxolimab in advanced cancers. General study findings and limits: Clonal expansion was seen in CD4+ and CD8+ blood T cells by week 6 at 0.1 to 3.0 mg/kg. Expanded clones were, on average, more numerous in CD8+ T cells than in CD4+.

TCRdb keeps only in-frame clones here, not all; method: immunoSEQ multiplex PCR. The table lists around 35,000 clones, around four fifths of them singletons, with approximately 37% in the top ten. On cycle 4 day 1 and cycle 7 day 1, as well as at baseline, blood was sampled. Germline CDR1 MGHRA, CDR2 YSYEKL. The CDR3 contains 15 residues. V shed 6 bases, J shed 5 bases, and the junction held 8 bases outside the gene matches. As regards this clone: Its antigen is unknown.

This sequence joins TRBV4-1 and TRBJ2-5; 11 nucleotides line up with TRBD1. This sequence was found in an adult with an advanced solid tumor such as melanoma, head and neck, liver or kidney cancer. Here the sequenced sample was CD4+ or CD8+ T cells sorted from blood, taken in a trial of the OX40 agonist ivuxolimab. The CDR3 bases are TGCGCCAGCAGTGGGGACAGGGGGGTGTATGAGACCCAGTACTTC. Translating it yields CASSGDRGVYETQYF.